The rows below give T cell receptor beta chains drawn from one sample of a study of T cell changes during pregnancy in multiple sclerosis. Measured with immunoSEQ multiplex PCR; TCRdb has only the in-frame clones, and not every one. The sample has roughly 40,000 clones, 80% to 95% seen once. Specimen: CD4+ T cells from peripheral blood mononuclear cells, collected in the third trimester of pregnancy. The receptor set was obtained from a female donor with multiple sclerosis, enrolled in a pregnancy study. CDR3s include the opening cysteine and the closing phenylalanine or tryptophan. A D gene is named only where the DNA matches it firmly.

J gene | V gene | D gene | CDR3 protein | CDR3 DNA
TRBJ1-1 | TRBV10-2 | NA | CASSERGGTEAFF | TGCGCCAGCAGTGAGAGAGGGGGCACTGAAGCTTTCTTT
TRBJ1-4 | TRBV18 | TRBD1 | CASSPGTGDGEEKLFF | TGTGCCAGCTCACCCGGGACAGGGGACGGCGAGGAAAAACTGTTTTTT
TRBJ1-3 | TRBV9 | NA | CASSVDPKETDRPGNTIYF | TGTGCCAGCAGCGTAGACCCCAAGGAGACAGACAGGCCTGGAAACACCATATATTTT
TRBJ2-1 | TRBV20-1 | NA | CSAGAGRRQFF | TGCAGTGCTGGGGCGGGGAGGAGGCAGTTCTTC
TRBJ1-5 | TRBV18 | NA | CASSHQGGNQPQHF | TGTGCCAGCTCACATCAAGGGGGCAATCAGCCCCAGCATTTT
TRBJ1-1 | TRBV29-1 | NA | CSVSEGLLGNTEAFF | TGCAGCGTTTCGGAGGGTCTCTTGGGGAACACTGAAGCTTTCTTT
TRBJ2-3 | TRBV6-6 | TRBD2 | CASSRTSGTDTQYF | TGTGCCAGCAGCCGGACTAGCGGTACGGATACGCAGTATTTT
TRBJ1-5 | TRBV6-5 | NA | CASSPGGVSNQPQHF | TGTGCCAGCAGCCCGGGGGGTGTTAGCAATCAGCCCCAGCATTTT
TRBJ1-2 | TRBV25-1 | TRBD1 | CASRQTGGQGNYGYTF | TGTGCCAGCAGACAAACGGGCGGACAGGGGAACTATGGCTACACCTTC
TRBJ2-5 | TRBV7-7 | NA | CASSLTRGLLETQYF | TGTGCCAGCAGCTTGACCCGGGGATTGCTCGAGACCCAGTACTTC
TRBJ1-3 | TRBV21-1 | NA | CASSKSVDRLTLTSGNTIYF | TGTGCCAGCAGCAAATCGGTGGACAGGCTAACACTCACCTCTGGAAACACCATATATTTT
TRBJ1-2 | TRBV10-3 | TRBD1 | CAISEGTGYGYTF | TGTGCCATCAGTGAAGGGACAGGGTATGGCTACACCTTC